Shown below are 15 T cell receptor beta chains from a single sample sequenced in a study of CD8 T cells in ankylosing spondylitis. TCRdb re-called the 5' RACE reads with MiXCR, one entry per CDR3 protein. Counted here are 800,000 to 900,000 distinct CDR3 sequences, roughly 12% occurring once; the ten biggest clones make up 0.51%. Findings of the study overall: A motif of eight highly homologous TCR beta variants was seen as apparently characteristic of ankylosing spondylitis blood.

Their cognate antigens are unknown. The material sequenced was blood, either unsorted or a sorted T cell fraction (not recorded which). These TCRs come from a male donor with ankylosing spondylitis.

The J gene is TRBJ2-5, the V gene TRBV20-1; 12 positions agree with TRBD1. Per the germline V gene, CDR1 is DFQATT and CDR2 is SNEGSKA (reference sequence). J was trimmed by 6 bases and V by 5 bases; bases with no gene match: 4. This CDR3 comprises 13 residues. The CDR3 DNA reads as TGCAGTGCTTGGGGGACAGGGGGCAAGACCCAGTACTTC. It is translated as CSAWGTGGKTQYF.

The V and J genes are TRBV20-1 and TRBJ2-1; D could derive from TRBD1 or TRBD2 (6 bases each). The V and J ends lost 5 bases and 0 bases respectively, with 14 bases between them. Germline CDR1 and CDR2: DFQATT and SNEGSKA (reference sequence). This CDR3 has 15 amino acids. The CDR3 DNA follows: TGCAGTGCTGCGCCGGGGGCTATCTCCTACAATGAGCAGTTCTTC. Protein product: CSAAPGAISYNEQFF.

The chain couples TRBV4-2 to TRBJ1-6; 7 nucleotides align to TRBD1. The CDR3 covers 15 residues. Per germline, CDR1 LGHNA and CDR2 YNFKEQ. V trimming: 6 bases; J trimming: 9 bases; junction bases outside the gene matches: 11. The CDR3 is CASSQEKTGSSPLHF. CDR3 sequence (DNA): TGTGCCAGCAGTCAGGAGAAGACAGGGAGTTCACCCCTCCACTTT.

This clonotype was counted between two and nine times. V gene TRBV20-1 combines with J gene TRBJ2-4; possible D gene TRBD1, 6 bases. This CDR3 has 14 residues. The germline V gene encodes CDR1 DFQATT and CDR2 SNEGSKA (reference sequence). The V and J ends lost 6 bases and 4 bases respectively, with 16 bases between them. The CDR3 DNA sequence: TGCAGTGCAGCCAGGGGTTATACTAAAAACATTCAGTACTTC. Amino acid sequence: CSAARGYTKNIQYF.

This clonotype appeared a few times. The V gene is TRBV7-2, the J gene TRBJ1-2, with D maybe TRBD1 (6 bases). V lost 5 bases, J lost 2 bases, and 12 bases lay in between. CDR3 size: 14 residues. Germline values: CDR1 SGHTA, CDR2 FQGNSA. Written as DNA, the CDR3 is TGTGCCAGCAGCGCTAGAGGGGGAAACTATGGCTACACCTTC. Translation gives CASSARGGNYGYTF.

Ten or more counts support this clonotype. This sequence joins TRBV19 and TRBJ1-2; TRBD1 agrees at 8 bases. Germline V gene data show CDR1 as LNHDA and CDR2 as SQIVND (reference sequence). The CDR3 runs 15 residues. The V gene end was trimmed by 3 bases and the J gene end by 2 bases; junction bases not matched to a gene: 5. CDR3 protein: CASSIGQGPNYGYTF. CDR3 DNA sequence: TGTGCCAGTAGTATCGGACAGGGTCCCAACTATGGCTACACCTTC. Complete variable domain (other parts from reference TRBV19 and TRBJ1-2): DGGITQSPKYLFRKEGQNVTLSCEQNLNHDAMYWYRQDPGQGLRLIYYSQIVNDFQKGDIAEGYSVSREKKESFPLTVTSAQKNPTAFYLCASSIGQGPNYGYTFGSGTRLTVV.

The V and J genes are TRBV5-1 and TRBJ2-7; 8 nucleotides line up with TRBD1. Germline loops: CDR1 SGHRS, CDR2 YFSETQ. The CDR3 covers 15 residues. Unmatched junction bases numbered 6, after V lost 3 bases and J lost 1 base. CDR3 sequence reads: CASSSLTGVSYEQYF. The CDR3 region has the DNA TGCGCCAGCAGCTCGTTGACAGGGGTGTCCTACGAGCAGTACTTC. Full variable domain (rest looked up from reference TRBV5-1 and TRBJ2-7): KAGVTQTPRYLIKTRGQQVTLSCSPISGHRSVSWYQQTPGQGLQFLFEYFSETQRNKGNFPGRFSGRQFSNSRSEMNVSTLELGDSALYLCASSSLTGVSYEQYFGPGTRLTVT.

The sample holds many counts of this clonotype. The chain joins TRBV12-3 or TRBV12-4 to TRBJ2-3; unclear D gene. Trimming removed 6 bases from V and 0 bases from J, with 10 bases in between. This CDR3 is built from 14 residues. CDR3 coding DNA: TGTGCCAGCAGACCGACGGGTAGCACAGATACGCAGTATTTT. The encoded protein is CASRPTGSTDTQYF.

The chain has TRBV20-1 and TRBJ1-2; D gene unclear. Trimming shortened V by 5 bases and J by 8 bases, and 9 bases separated the two germline ends. Looked up from germline, CDR1 is DFQATT and CDR2 is SNEGSKA (reference sequence). CDR3 length equals 10 residues. CDR3 in DNA: TGCAGTGCTCGGACGCCCGGCTACACCTTC. Translated, it gives CSARTPGYTF.

V and J are TRBV20-1 and TRBJ2-5; TRBD2 aligns across 8 bases. The CDR3 has 15 residues. The V gene end was trimmed by 0 bases and the J gene end by 4 bases; junction bases not matched to a gene: 7. Germline values: CDR1 DFQATT, CDR2 SNEGSKA (reference sequence). Written as DNA, the CDR3 is TGCAGTGCTAGAGACGGGACTAGTTTGGGAGAGACCCAGTACTTC. Translating it yields CSARDGTSLGETQYF.

The sample holds a few counts of this clonotype. This chain links TRBV11-1 with TRBJ2-1; TRBD2 agrees at 8 bases. Looked up from germline, CDR1 is SGHAT and CDR2 is FQDESV (reference sequence). CDR3 length: 18 amino acids. Germline trimming cut 3 bases from V and 1 base from J; bases unmatched to any gene: 11. The CDR3 DNA reads as TGTGCCAGCAGCTTTAAGCACCGAGTAGCGGGATCCTACAATGAGCAGTTCTTC. Residues: CASSFKHRVAGSYNEQFF.

This clonotype has ten or more counts. This chain joins TRBV5-1 and TRBJ2-5, with D possibly matching TRBD2 (5 bases). From germline, CDR1 is SGHRS and CDR2 YFSETQ. The CDR3 length is 13 residues. V lost 2 bases to trimming and J lost 5 bases, with 10 bases between them. CDR3 residues: CASSFEPGETQYF. As DNA, the CDR3 is TGCGCCAGCAGCTTCGAACCGGGGGAGACCCAGTACTTC.

This clonotype was picked up many times. V gene TRBV5-1 combines with J gene TRBJ2-7, with 13 bases aligning to TRBD2. CDR3 size: 17 residues. The V gene's germline CDR1 is SGHRS and CDR2 YFSETQ. Germline trimming cut 5 bases from V and 0 bases from J; bases unmatched to any gene: 8. The chain's CDR3 is CASRFRLAGGLSYEQYF. CDR3 bases: TGCGCCAGCAGATTTAGACTAGCGGGAGGACTCTCCTACGAGCAGTACTTC.

This clonotype was observed many times. The rearrangement uses TRBV20-1 and TRBJ2-1; D is perhaps TRBD2 (6 bases). The CDR3 covers 11 residues. With 5 bases removed from V and 9 bases from J, the gap between germline ends came to 11 bases. The germline V gene encodes CDR1 DFQATT and CDR2 SNEGSKA (reference sequence). The CDR3 is CSAEKGGEQFF. Written as DNA, the CDR3 is TGCAGTGCTGAAAAGGGAGGTGAGCAGTTCTTC.

This clonotype has ten or more counts. This chain joins TRBV4-3 and TRBJ2-7; D is perhaps TRBD1 (6 bases). V was cut by 5 bases and J by 6 bases, with 14 bases left in between. The CDR3 covers 13 residues. CDR1 LGHNA and CDR2 YSLEER come from the germline V gene. This CDR3 reads CASSVPETGEQYF. The CDR3 DNA sequence: TGCGCCAGCAGCGTGCCTGAGACAGGCGAGCAGTACTTC.